This is a list of T cell receptor beta chains from one sample in a study of T cell responses to AZD1222 COVID-19 vaccine. Profiled with immunoSEQ multiplex PCR; TCRdb holds only in-frame clones, not every one. The sample lists 140,000 to 150,000 clones; approximately 89% were seen once. Source: peripheral blood, taken on day 0 of AZD1222 vaccination. These receptors all come from an adult in good health. Both conserved end residues are part of each CDR3. The D gene is left open where the match is weak. Where a row states a size, it is once, few, many or the class of an expanded clone; other rows omit it.

NA	18	NA	TRBV7-9	TRBJ1-1	CASSDTGSPGVMNTEAFF	TGTGCCAGCAGCGACACAGGATCCCCAGGGGTTATGAACACTGAAGCTTTCTTT
few	12	TRBD1	TRBV12-5	TRBJ1-1	CASGHRGMEAFF	TGTGCTAGTGGCCACAGGGGAATGGAAGCTTTCTTT
NA	14	NA	TRBV2	TRBJ1-6	CAREGLGRGSPLHF	TGTGCCAGAGAGGGGCTGGGGAGGGGTTCACCCCTCCACTTT
NA	13	TRBD2	TRBV12-3/TRBV12-4	TRBJ2-7	CASCYGRPLEQYF	TGTGCCAGCTGCTACGGGAGGCCTCTCGAGCAGTACTTC
NA	14	NA	TRBV3-1/TRBV3-2	TRBJ2-2	CASSPRTGGGELFF	TGTGCCAGCAGCCCCCGCACCGGGGGCGGGGAGCTGTTTTTT
NA	15	TRBD1	TRBV5-4	TRBJ1-6	CASSPTGTADSPLHF	TGTGCCAGCAGTCCAACCGGGACAGCCGACTCACCCCTCCACTTT
NA	17	TRBD2	TRBV9	TRBJ2-3	CASSVGQRGGFTDTQYF	TGTGCCAGCAGCGTAGGGCAGCGGGGGGGCTTCACAGATACGCAGTATTTT
NA	15	TRBD2	TRBV20-1	TRBJ2-3	CSASSKRGPPDTQYF	TGCAGTGCTAGTAGCAAGCGGGGTCCCCCAGATACGCAGTATTTT
NA	14	NA	TRBV9	TRBJ2-7	CASSVDHGNYEQYF	TGTGCCAGCAGCGTAGATCACGGAAACTACGAGCAGTACTTC
NA	16	TRBD1	TRBV27	TRBJ1-1	CASSLTAGGANTEAFF	TGTGCCAGCAGTTTAACGGCAGGGGGCGCGAACACTGAAGCTTTCTTT
NA	14	NA	TRBV19	TRBJ1-4	CASSIRRTNEKLFF	TGTGCCAGTAGTATCAGGAGAACTAATGAAAAACTGTTTTTT
NA	13	NA	TRBV6-5	TRBJ1-1	CASSYHPTNQAFF	TGTGCCAGCAGTTACCACCCGACCAACCAAGCTTTCTTT
once	15	NA	TRBV25-1	TRBJ1-6	CASSDTQGLSSPLHF	TGTGCCAGCAGTGACACTCAGGGTTTATCTTCACCCCTCCACTTT
NA	14	NA	TRBV5-1	TRBJ2-1	CASSLDGQLVKQFF	TGCGCCAGCAGCCTGGACGGACAACTAGTAAAGCAGTTCTTC
few	16	TRBD1	TRBV4-1	TRBJ2-2	CASSQGTGVRTGELFF	TGCGCCAGCAGCCAAGGGACAGGGGTTAGGACCGGGGAGCTGTTTTTT
NA	14	NA	TRBV5-4	TRBJ1-3	CASSLGGTGNTIYF	TGTGCCAGCAGCTTGGGAGGGACAGGAAACACCATATATTTT
NA	14	NA	TRBV9	TRBJ2-5	CASSVGSWEETQYF	TGTGCCAGCAGCGTAGGGAGTTGGGAAGAGACCCAGTACTTC
NA	13	NA	TRBV6-5	TRBJ1-1	CASTPQSQTEAFF	TGTGCCAGCACCCCGCAAAGTCAAACTGAAGCTTTCTTT
NA	17	NA	TRBV5-6	TRBJ1-6	CASSPLDSRGGHSPLHF	TGTGCCAGCAGCCCCTTGGATTCTCGGGGTGGGCATTCACCCCTCCACTTT
NA	17	TRBD1	TRBV4-2	TRBJ2-2	CASSQDPYRGRGSELFF	TGTGCCAGCAGCCAGGACCCCTACAGGGGTAGGGGCTCGGAGCTGTTTTTT
NA	12	NA	TRBV10-2	TRBJ2-4	CASRTAENIQYF	TGCGCCAGCAGGACAGCAGAAAACATTCAGTACTTC
NA	14	TRBD1	TRBV28	TRBJ2-7	CASFPIGQAYEQYF	TGTGCCAGCTTCCCAATCGGACAGGCCTACGAGCAGTACTTC
NA	16	TRBD1	TRBV13	TRBJ2-7	CASSLGGTGSSYEQYF	TGTGCCAGCAGCTTAGGGGGGACAGGGAGCTCCTACGAGCAGTACTTC
NA	13	NA	TRBV7-2	TRBJ2-7	CASSLEFRSGQYF	TGTGCCAGCAGCTTAGAATTTCGGTCCGGGCAGTACTTC
few	16	TRBD1	TRBV5-1	TRBJ2-7	CASSQSAGGRTYEQYF	TGCGCCAGCAGCCAATCTGCAGGGGGAAGAACCTACGAGCAGTACTTC
NA	14	NA	TRBV5-8	TRBJ1-2	CASSSLEGNYGYTF	TGTGCCAGCAGTTCACTAGAGGGCAACTATGGCTACACCTTC
NA	13	NA	TRBV7-9	TRBJ2-7	CASSFQGFYEQYF	TGTGCCAGCAGCTTCCAGGGGTTCTACGAGCAGTACTTC
NA	13	NA	TRBV7-7	TRBJ2-3	CASSLGPEDTQYF	TGTGCTAGCAGCTTAGGTCCCGAGGATACGCAGTATTTT
few	12	TRBD1	TRBV10-3	TRBJ2-7	CAIQGDTYEQYF	TGTGCCATCCAGGGGGATACTTACGAGCAGTACTTC
NA	16	TRBD1	TRBV7-2	TRBJ1-3	CASSLARGGQGNTIYF	TGTGCCAGCAGCTTAGCGCGAGGGGGCCAAGGAAACACCATATATTTT
NA	13	NA	TRBV7-9	TRBJ2-3	CASSSGQTDTQYF	TGTGCCAGCAGCTCAGGACAGACAGATACGCAGTATTTT
NA	16	NA	TRBV7-2	TRBJ1-6	CASSPPLQGLGSPLHF	TGTGCCAGCAGTCCCCCTCTTCAGGGGCTCGGGTCACCCCTCCACTTT
NA	15	NA	TRBV27	TRBJ1-4	CASSSQGNGVGKLFF	TGTGCCAGCAGTTCTCAGGGAAATGGTGTGGGAAAACTGTTTTTT
NA	13	NA	TRBV24-1	TRBJ2-7	CATSDPGTSKQYF	TGTGCCACCAGTGACCCCGGGACATCCAAGCAGTACTTC
NA	12	TRBD2	TRBV7-9	TRBJ2-1	CASGRASNEQFF	TGCGCGAGCGGGAGGGCCAGTAATGAGCAGTTCTTC
NA	13	NA	TRBV5-1	TRBJ2-3	CASSRDTTDTQYF	TGCGCCAGCAGCCGGGACACCACAGATACGCAGTATTTT
NA	13	NA	TRBV6-6	TRBJ1-2	CASSYSSDYGYTF	TGTGCCAGCAGTTACTCGTCCGACTATGGCTACACCTTC
NA	17	TRBD1	TRBV6-1	TRBJ2-6	CASSARGIPSGANVLTF	TGTGCCAGCAGTGCCAGGGGGATACCCTCTGGGGCCAACGTCCTGACTTTC
NA	16	NA	TRBV7-3	TRBJ2-2	CASSAYPGGPGGELFF	TGTGCCAGCAGCGCCTACCCGGGGGGCCCGGGAGGGGAGCTGTTTTTT
NA	14	NA	TRBV24-1	TRBJ1-5	CATSDRQANQPQHF	TGTGCCACCAGTGACCGTCAGGCAAATCAGCCCCAGCATTTT
NA	17	TRBD2	TRBV2	TRBJ2-1	CASSEAGGTPVYNEQFF	TGTGCCAGCAGTGAAGCGGGAGGGACCCCAGTGTACAATGAGCAGTTCTTC
NA	15	NA	TRBV29-1	TRBJ2-7	CSVRNPGGTVYEQYF	TGCAGCGTGAGAAACCCAGGGGGGACCGTCTACGAGCAGTACTTC
NA	17	NA	TRBV6-6	TRBJ2-1	CASSPKTAYPLYNEQFF	TGTGCCAGCAGTCCGAAGACTGCGTACCCCCTGTACAATGAGCAGTTCTTC
NA	15	TRBD1	TRBV4-3	TRBJ2-7	CASSQAWGQSYEQYF	TGCGCCAGCAGCCAGGCCTGGGGACAGAGCTACGAGCAGTACTTC